This TCR beta chain was documented in a study of T-cell reconstitution after alpha-beta-depleted transplantation in children. This clonotype was detected only a few times. The CDR3 sequence is 14 residues long. Germline CDR1 is SGHTA and CDR2 is FQGTGA. Trimming removed 1 base from V and 4 bases from J; junction bases left unmatched: 4. Construction of the TCRbeta library involved unique molecular identifiers. TCRdb analysed the PCR reads with MiXCR anew, one entry per CDR3 protein. The sample records 450,000 to 600,000 distinct CDR3 sequences, around 19% being singletons. The V gene is TRBV7-3, the J gene TRBJ2-7; 7 bases are shared with TRBD2. The material sequenced was PBMCs from the stem cell graft donor, taken from the stem cell graft. The sequence came from a human donor who donated a stem cell graft to a child with acute lymphoblastic leukemia. CDR3 DNA: TGTGCCAGCAGCTTAAACGGGAGGAAATACGAGCAGTACTTC. It specifies CASSLNGRKYEQYF.